A single sample is the source of the 6 T cell receptor beta chains below, sequenced in a study of PD-1 blockade in mismatch repair-deficient tumors. Clones were read by immunoSEQ multiplex PCR, and TCRdb kept only the in-frame ones, dropping some. This sample carries some 66,000 clones, roughly 88% of them seen once, and the ten largest clones take 14%. The sequencing here drew on peripheral blood, taken 52 weeks after starting pembrolizumab. These receptor sequences come from an adult with mismatch repair-deficient cancer.

The genes are TRBV23-1 and TRBJ2-1; 12 bases agree with TRBD2. TRBV23-1 is classed as an ORF, of uncertain function. J gave up 1 base and V 0 bases, and 16 bases lay outside the gene matches. The CDR3 extends over 22 amino acids. The CDR3 DNA sequence: TGCGCCAGCAGTCAATCGAATCGTCACCCTAGCGGGAGGGAGGAATCCTACAATGAGCAGTTCTTC. It translates to CASSQSNRHPSGREESYNEQFF.

This chain joins TRBV14 and TRBJ1-1; D not resolved. CDR3 size: 12 residues. V gave up 3 bases and J gave up 3 bases, with 5 bases separating them. Germline-derived CDR1 and CDR2 are SGHDN and FVKESK. Written as DNA, the CDR3 is TGTGCCAGCAGCCATGGTTACACTGAAGCTTTCTTT. Amino acids: CASSHGYTEAFF.

The chain combines TRBV7-9 with TRBJ2-7; the match to TRBD1 covers 10 bases. Germline trimming cut 5 bases from V and 5 bases from J; bases unmatched to any gene: 9. CDR1 and CDR2 from the germline V gene are SEHNR and FQNEAQ (reference sequence). This CDR3 spans 15 amino acids. The CDR3 bases are TGTGCCAGCAGCAAAGGACAGGGGGTTTGGGACGAGCAGTACTTC. Translating it yields CASSKGQGVWDEQYF.

The chain is built from TRBV6-1 and TRBJ2-7; a weak D match, TRBD2 (7 bases). CDR3 length: 17 amino acids. V was clipped by 3 bases and J by 4 bases, with 22 bases between them. Germline values: CDR1 MNHNS, CDR2 SASEGT. The CDR3 is CASSDRGAGWGAYEQYF. DNA for the CDR3: TGTGCCAGCAGTGACCGGGGGGCAGGTTGGGGAGCGTACGAGCAGTACTTC.

This chain joins TRBV11-2 and TRBJ2-1; the match to TRBD2 covers 13 bases. Per germline, CDR1 SGHAT and CDR2 FQNNGV. The ends lost 4 bases at V and 0 bases at J; junction bases unmatched: 0. The CDR3 spans 16 residues. The CDR3 nucleotides read TGTGCCAGCAGCTGGACTAGCGGGGGCTCCTACAATGAGCAGTTCTTC. It encodes CASSWTSGGSYNEQFF.

The rearrangement uses TRBV7-2 and TRBJ1-1; 11 nucleotides line up with TRBD1. The J segment lost 1 base and the V segment lost 0 bases, leaving 10 bases of the junction unmatched. The germline gives CDR1 SGHTA, CDR2 FQGNSA. The CDR3 is made up of 19 amino acids. CDR3: CASSLAGQGAWVSNTEAFF. For the CDR3, the DNA is TGTGCCAGCAGCTTAGCAGGACAGGGGGCGTGGGTTTCGAACACTGAAGCTTTCTTT. Together with reference TRBV7-2 and TRBJ1-1, the CDR3 gives the full variable domain: GAGVSQSPSNKVTEKGKDVELRCDPISGHTALYWYRQSLGQGLEFLIYFQGNSAPDKSGLPSDRFSAERTGGSVSTLTIQRTQQEDSAVYLCASSLAGQGAWVSNTEAFFGQGTRLTVV.